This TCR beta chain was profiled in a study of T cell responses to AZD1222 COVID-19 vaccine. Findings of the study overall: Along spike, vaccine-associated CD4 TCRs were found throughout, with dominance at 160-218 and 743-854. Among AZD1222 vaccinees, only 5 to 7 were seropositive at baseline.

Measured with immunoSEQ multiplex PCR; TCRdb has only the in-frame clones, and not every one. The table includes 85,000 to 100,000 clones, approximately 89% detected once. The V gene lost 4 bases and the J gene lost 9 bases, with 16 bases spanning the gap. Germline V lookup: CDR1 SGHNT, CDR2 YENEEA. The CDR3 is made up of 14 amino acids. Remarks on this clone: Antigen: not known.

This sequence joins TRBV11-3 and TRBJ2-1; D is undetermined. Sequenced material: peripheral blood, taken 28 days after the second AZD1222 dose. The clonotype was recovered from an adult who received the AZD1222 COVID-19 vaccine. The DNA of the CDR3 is TGTGCCAGCAGCTCCCTCCCGGGTGGTAGTGAGCAGTTCTTC. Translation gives CASSSLPGGSEQFF.